This entry lists 24 T cell receptor beta chains sequenced from one sample in a study of read filtering for tumor transcriptome and immune sequencing. From roughly 390 ng of RNA, a library with molecular barcoded alpha/delta and beta/gamma adaptors was made. TCRdb itself ran the reads through MiXCR, one entry per CDR3 protein. The profile covers 75,000 to 95,000 distinct CDR3 sequences, with 20% to 25% appearing a single time and approximately 10% taken by the ten largest. The sequenced material came from a population of CD138-negative cells sorted from bone marrow. All receptors come from a donor aged 40 or older with multiple myeloma.

This clonotype was found many times. The J gene is TRBJ2-1, the V gene TRBV7-9; TRBD2 agrees at 10 bases. The CDR3 loop spans 17 amino acids. Germline V CDR1 and CDR2: SEHNR, FQNEAQ (reference sequence). The ends lost 0 bases at V and 9 bases at J; junction bases unmatched: 11. CDR3 bases: TGTGCCAGCAGCTTAGCCACCTACCTAGCGGGGGTAGGTGAGCAGTTCTTC. Protein product: CASSLATYLAGVGEQFF.

V gene TRBV5-1 combines with J gene TRBJ2-3, with a weak D call TRBD2 (5 bases). Per the germline V gene, CDR1 is SGHRS and CDR2 is YFSETQ. The V gene lost 4 bases and the J gene lost 2 bases, with 17 bases spanning the gap. The CDR3 sequence is 16 residues long. For the CDR3, the DNA is TGCGCCAGCAGCCCCACAGTAGCGTCTAACACAGATACGCAGTATTTT. Its translation: CASSPTVASNTDTQYF. Full variable domain (remainder filled in from reference TRBV5-1 and TRBJ2-3): KAGVTQTPRYLIKTRGQQVTLSCSPISGHRSVSWYQQTPGQGLQFLFEYFSETQRNKGNFPGRFSGRQFSNSRSEMNVSTLELGDSALYLCASSPTVASNTDTQYFGPGTRLTVL.

This clonotype was counted ten times or more. The chain employs TRBV6-2 or TRBV6-3 and TRBJ2-7, with TRBD1 identical over 7 bases. The CDR3 sequence is 15 residues long. The germline V gene encodes CDR1 MNHEY and CDR2 SVGEGT. The V gene end was trimmed by 5 bases and the J gene end by 6 bases; junction bases not matched to a gene: 13. CDR3 sequence: CASSRDAGTALEQYF. The CDR3 DNA reads as TGTGCCAGCAGTCGAGACGCCGGGACAGCGCTCGAGCAGTACTTC.

In this sample, this clonotype turned up many times. The rearrangement joins TRBV7-9 to TRBJ1-5, with no clear D. This CDR3 has 12 amino acids. Germline V lookup: CDR1 SEHNR, CDR2 FQNEAQ (reference sequence). The germline V and J ends were trimmed by 1 base and 5 bases, with 3 bases remaining between them. The CDR3: CASSLVDQPQHF. The CDR3 bases are TGTGCCAGCAGCTTAGTAGATCAGCCCCAGCATTTT.

This clonotype has at least ten counts. The chain joins TRBV6-5 to TRBJ2-5; the D gene could be TRBD1 or TRBD2 (5 bases each). Deletions cut 0 bases from V and 5 bases from J, with 16 bases between. The CDR3 contains 16 residues. Germline V lookup: CDR1 MNHEY, CDR2 SVGAGI. The chain's CDR3 is CASSYSIVGVGETQYF. The DNA of the CDR3 is TGTGCCAGCAGTTACTCCATAGTGGGGGTCGGGGAGACCCAGTACTTC.

The chain joins TRBV5-5 to TRBJ2-3; TRBD2 agrees at 7 bases. CDR1 is SGHKS and CDR2 is YYEKEE in the germline V gene (reference sequence). V shed 4 bases and J 3 bases; nucleotides not matched to a gene: 8. The CDR3 is 15 amino acids. Written as DNA, the CDR3 is TGTGCCAGCAGCCCGCCGGGGGGAGAAACAGATACGCAGTATTTT. Translated, it gives CASSPPGGETDTQYF. The full variable domain, with the rest looked up from reference TRBV5-5 and TRBJ2-3, is DAGVTQSPTHLIKTRGQQVTLRCSPISGHKSVSWYQQVLGQGPQFIFQYYEKEERGRGNFPDRFSARQFPNYSSELNVNALLLGDSALYLCASSPPGGETDTQYFGPGTRLTVL.

Many counts were recorded for this clonotype. This chain joins TRBV2 and TRBJ1-1; possibly TRBD1 for D (6 bases). The CDR3 covers 13 residues. In germline, CDR1 is SNHLY, CDR2 FYNNEI. Trimming pared 10 bases from V and 1 base from J, leaving 13 bases between. The CDR3 sequence is CATRDKSNTEAFF. CDR3 DNA: TGTGCCACCCGGGACAAGTCGAACACTGAAGCTTTCTTT.

To note about this clonotype: A read error likely explains this, since a far larger clone differs by one base. CDR3 nucleotide sequence: TGTGCCAGCAGCTCTGACAGGGGAGCCTACAATGAGCAGTACTTC. The encoded protein is CASSSDRGAYNEQYF. The chain recombines TRBV11-2 with TRBJ2-7, with TRBD1 matching over 8 bases. Looked up from germline, CDR1 is SGHAT and CDR2 is FQNNGV. The ends lost 4 bases at V and 7 bases at J; junction bases unmatched: 12. The CDR3 covers 15 residues.

There are many counts of this clonotype. V usage is TRBV3-1 and J usage is TRBJ2-3; 10 bases line up with TRBD2. The CDR3 extends over 16 amino acids. The germline V gene encodes CDR1 LGHDT and CDR2 YNNKEL (reference sequence). After removal of 6 bases from V and 5 bases from J, the junction contained 11 bases not matched to a gene. CDR3 protein: CASSSGKRGGQDTQYF. CDR3 coding DNA: TGTGCCAGCAGTTCCGGCAAGCGGGGGGGCCAAGATACGCAGTATTTT.

This clonotype was picked up many times. The gene calls are TRBV28 and TRBJ1-1; D gene ambiguous. CDR1 MDHEN and CDR2 SYDVKM come from the germline V gene. The CDR3 runs to 13 residues. Trimming left V 3 bases short and J 0 bases short, with 5 bases between. The CDR3: CASSFGLNTEAFF. The CDR3 DNA is TGTGCCAGCAGTTTCGGTCTGAACACTGAAGCTTTCTTT. The whole variable domain, remainder taken from reference TRBV28 and TRBJ1-1, is DVKVTQSSRYLVKRTGEKVFLECVQDMDHENMFWYRQDPGLGLRLIYFSYDVKMKEKGDIPEGYSVSREKKERFSLILESASTNQTSMYLCASSFGLNTEAFFGQGTRLTVV.

This clonotype was counted ten times or more. The chain carries TRBV7-8 and TRBJ2-7; D not certain. The CDR3 is made up of 14 amino acids. V was pared by 1 base and J by 6 bases, with 13 bases between. CDR1 SGHVS and CDR2 FQNEAQ come from the germline V gene. The CDR3 region is CASSLGNQPSEQYF. CDR3 nucleotides: TGTGCCAGCAGCTTAGGTAACCAGCCATCCGAGCAGTACTTC.

The chain carries TRBV28 and TRBJ1-1; D gene ambiguous. This CDR3 comprises 13 residues. Germline V lookup: CDR1 MDHEN, CDR2 SYDVKM. V was cut by 6 bases and J by 1 base, with 9 bases left in between. CDR3 loop: CASRGPGNTEAFF. For the CDR3, the DNA is TGTGCCAGCAGAGGTCCGGGGAACACTGAAGCTTTCTTT. The variable domain in full, with the rest retrieved from reference TRBV28 and TRBJ1-1, is DVKVTQSSRYLVKRTGEKVFLECVQDMDHENMFWYRQDPGLGLRLIYFSYDVKMKEKGDIPEGYSVSREKKERFSLILESASTNQTSMYLCASRGPGNTEAFFGQGTRLTVV.

As concerns this clonotype: Since a much larger clone is just one base distant, this may be a read error. V gene TRBV24-1 combines with J gene TRBJ2-2, with 7 bases matching TRBD2. The CDR3 runs 16 residues. J was trimmed by 1 base and V by 6 bases; bases with no gene match: 7. CDR1 KGHDR and CDR2 SFDVKD come from the germline V gene. Written as DNA, the CDR3 is TGTGCCACCAGTTACTGGGACTATCTGAACACCGGGGAGCTGTTTTTT. Translating it yields CATSYWDYLNTGELFF.

This clonotype was seen ten or more times. V usage is TRBV5-6 and J usage is TRBJ2-3; D is unresolved. CDR1 and CDR2 (germline): SGHDT, YYEEEE. V was pared by 0 bases and J by 2 bases, with 7 bases between. The CDR3 has 14 residues. The CDR3 bases are TGTGCCAGCAGCTTGGAGGGTCCCACAGATACGCAGTATTTT. Protein: CASSLEGPTDTQYF. The variable domain in full, completed from reference TRBV5-6 and TRBJ2-3, reads DAGVTQSPTHLIKTRGQQVTLRCSPKSGHDTVSWYQQALGQGPQFIFQYYEEEERQRGNFPDRFSGHQFPNYSSELNVNALLLGDSALYLCASSLEGPTDTQYFGPGTRLTVL.

Of note for this clonotype: The junction shows a germline mismatch at one end, possibly a read error. The gene calls are TRBV6-2 or TRBV6-3 and TRBJ2-5; no clear D. Germline CDR1 reads MNHEY; CDR2 reads SVGEGT. The CDR3 loop spans 12 amino acids. The CDR3 sequence is CTSSERWETQYF. As DNA, the CDR3 is TGTACCAGCAGTGAAAGGTGGGAGACCCAGTACTTC.

This clonotype was picked up many times. This chain links TRBV5-1 with TRBJ1-5; 11 nucleotides align to TRBD1. There are 14 residues in the CDR3. Trimming took 3 bases from V and 7 from J; bases not matched to a gene: 3. The germline V gene encodes CDR1 SGHRS and CDR2 YFSETQ. The CDR3 sequence: CASSWGTGGQPQHF. The CDR3 DNA follows: TGCGCCAGCAGCTGGGGGACAGGGGGACAGCCCCAGCATTTT.

This clonotype was seen a few times. The V gene is TRBV20-1, the J gene TRBJ1-2, with 8 bases lining up with TRBD1. This CDR3 has 15 amino acids. Germline CDR1 and CDR2: DFQATT and SNEGSKA (reference sequence). V gave up 5 bases and J gave up 5 bases; unmatched junction bases: 13. CDR3 bases: TGCAGTGCTCCCTCTTTGGGACAGGAAATGTATGGCTACACCTTC. As protein: CSAPSLGQEMYGYTF.

This clonotype was found many times. V is TRBV20-1 and J is TRBJ2-1; maybe TRBD2 (6 bases). Trimming cost V 6 bases and J 0 bases, with 9 bases left between them. The CDR3 contains 13 residues. Germline CDR1 is DFQATT and CDR2 is SNEGSKA (reference sequence). CDR3 protein: CSAPGASYNEQFF. The DNA for the CDR3 is TGCAGTGCCCCGGGAGCCTCCTACAATGAGCAGTTCTTC.

Points on this clonotype: Being one base from a much bigger clone, this may be a read error. The chain is built from TRBV28 and TRBJ2-5, with unresolved D. The germline V and J ends were trimmed by 5 bases and 6 bases, with 10 bases remaining between them. Germline CDR1 is MDHEN and CDR2 is SYDVKM. The CDR3 length is 12 residues. This CDR3 reads CASSPLFKTQYF. CDR3 DNA sequence: TGTGCCAGCAGTCCCCTCTTCAAGACCCAGTACTTC.

This clonotype was detected ten times or more. The V call is TRBV7-8, the J call TRBJ2-7, with D possibly TRBD2 on 5 matching bases. The CDR3 runs to 14 residues. V gave up 0 bases and J gave up 5 bases, with 11 bases separating them. Per germline, CDR1 SGHVS and CDR2 FQNEAQ. CDR3 nucleotides: TGTGCCAGCAGCTTAGCGCGGCTAGCCAACGAGCAGTACTTC. This encodes CASSLARLANEQYF. Based on the CDR3 plus reference TRBV7-8 and TRBJ2-7, the full variable domain is GAGVSQSPRYKVAKRGQDVALRCDPISGHVSLFWYQQALGQGPEFLTYFQNEAQLDKSGLPSDRFFAERPEGSVSTLKIQRTQQEDSAVYLCASSLARLANEQYFGPGTRLTVT.

In its sample, this clonotype was seen many times. J is TRBJ2-3 and V is TRBV20-1; D is uncertain. From germline, CDR1 is DFQATT and CDR2 SNEGSKA (reference sequence). This CDR3 has 12 residues. The V gene lost 2 bases and the J gene lost 4 bases, with 7 bases spanning the gap. The CDR3 loop is CSARFSPDTQYF. CDR3 nucleotide sequence: TGCAGTGCTAGATTCTCCCCAGATACGCAGTATTTT.

This clonotype was picked up many times. J is TRBJ2-1 and V is TRBV24-1; a possible D gene is TRBD1 (5 bases). The germline gives CDR1 KGHDR, CDR2 SFDVKD. V shed 4 bases and J shed 5 bases, with 17 bases lying between them. This CDR3 contains 16 residues. In DNA, the CDR3 is TGTGCCACCAGTGACACCCAGGGATTTTCGGACAATGAGCAGTTCTTC. Amino acid sequence: CATSDTQGFSDNEQFF.

Ten or more counts support this clonotype. The junction differs from germline at one of its ends, possibly a read error. The genes are TRBV7-7 and TRBJ2-2, with D possibly matching TRBD2 (5 bases). The CDR3 runs to 16 residues. Per germline, CDR1 SSHAT and CDR2 FNYEAQ (reference sequence). CDR3 nucleotide sequence: TGTGCTAGCAGCCCCATGAGGACTCTAAACACCGGGGAGCTGTTTTTT. Residues: CASSPMRTLNTGELFF.

This clonotype was detected ten times or more. V gene TRBV11-2 combines with J gene TRBJ1-1; D is unclear. The germline CDR1 and CDR2 sequences are SGHAT and FQNNGV. The CDR3 is made up of 13 amino acids. With 7 bases removed from V and 3 bases from J, the gap between germline ends came to 12 bases. The CDR3, as DNA: TGTGCCAGCACCTTTTCCTTTTACACTGAAGCTTTCTTT. Protein: CASTFSFYTEAFF. The full variable domain, in which reference TRBV11-2 and TRBJ1-1 provide the parts outside the CDR3, is EAGVAQSPRYKIIEKRQSVAFWCNPISGHATLYWYQQILGQGPKLLIQFQNNGVVDDSQLPKDRFSAERLKGVDSTLKIQPAKLEDSAVYLCASTFSFYTEAFFGQGTRLTVV.